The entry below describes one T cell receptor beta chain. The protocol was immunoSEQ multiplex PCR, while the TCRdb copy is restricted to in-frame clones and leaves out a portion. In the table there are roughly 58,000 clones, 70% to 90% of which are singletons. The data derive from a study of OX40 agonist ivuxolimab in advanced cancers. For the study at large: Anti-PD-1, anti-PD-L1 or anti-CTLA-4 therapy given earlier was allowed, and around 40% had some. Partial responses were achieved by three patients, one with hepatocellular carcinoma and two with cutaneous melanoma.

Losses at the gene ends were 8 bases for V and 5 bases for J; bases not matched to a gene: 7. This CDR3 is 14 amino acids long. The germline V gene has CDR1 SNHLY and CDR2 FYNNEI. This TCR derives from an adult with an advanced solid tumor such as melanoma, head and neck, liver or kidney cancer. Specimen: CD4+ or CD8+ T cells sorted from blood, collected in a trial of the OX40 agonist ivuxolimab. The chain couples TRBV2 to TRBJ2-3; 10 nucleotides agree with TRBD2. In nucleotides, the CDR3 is TGTGCCAGCGTACGGAGCGGGAGGGGAGATACGCAGTATTTT. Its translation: CASVRSGRGDTQYF.